This record concerns one T cell receptor (beta chain) sequence. This CDR3 region has 13 residues. Trimming took off 7 bases at V and 4 bases at J, with 13 bases between the two ends. In the authors' methods: Nucleated cell number was recorded as an estimate derived from reference gene primer amplification. The data were produced by immunoSEQ multiplex PCR, yet TCRdb's version contains in-frame clones alone and is incomplete. That table gives V, J and clone size, and the DNA gave D and trimming. The table records about 140,000 clones, 86% of them present only once. This sample was included in a study of blood T cell repertoires in COVID-19. Study-level background: COVID-19 samples, acute and convalescent, were from the United States, Italy and Spain. T cells, B-cell-depleted T cells, or PBMCs provided the cDNA or gDNA that served as material.

The TCR sequence derives from a woman in her sixties or seventies with acute or convalescent COVID-19. Specimen: peripheral blood. V is TRBV12-3 or TRBV12-4 and J is TRBJ1-2; perhaps TRBD1 as D (5 bases). The CDR3 loop reads CASTLRGFYGYTF. CDR3 coding DNA: TGTGCCAGCACCTTACGGGGGTTCTATGGCTACACCTTC.